Below are 7 T cell receptor beta chains sequenced from a single sample in a study of blood T cell repertoires in COVID-19 (dated by TCRdb to 2018 to 2021). The library was produced with the immunoSEQ multiplex PCR assay. TCRdb limited this immuneACCESS table to in-frame rearrangements with V and J called. A share of clones is missing; checked studies link under half to unresolved V genes, and the rest is unexplained. This sample has under 150,000 clones in its table, and about four fifths of those were observed once. Of the sample, about 13% falls within the top ten clones. Sequenced: peripheral blood. Receptor source: a human donor in a cohort sampled during active COVID-19.

The rearrangement uses TRBV3-1 (or the pseudogene TRBV3-2) and TRBJ2-3; D is undetermined. V shed 4 bases and J shed 6 bases, with 5 bases lying between them. Germline V gives CDR1 LGHDT, CDR2 YNNKEL (reference sequence). The CDR3 has 11 residues. This CDR3 is CASSLLDTQYF. The CDR3 region has the DNA TGTGCCAGCAGCCTCCTCGATACGCAGTATTTT.

This clone turned up a few times. The chain has TRBV5-4 and TRBJ2-7; TRBD1 is a possible D gene (5 bases). The CDR3 has 15 residues. The V gene's germline CDR1 is SGHNT and CDR2 YYREEE (reference sequence). The ends were cut back, 0 bases at V and 3 bases at J, with 13 bases in the middle. CDR3: CASSLGRVRNYEQYF. CDR3 coding DNA: TGTGCCAGCAGCTTGGGCAGGGTAAGGAACTACGAGCAGTACTTC.

The chain links TRBV5-1 to TRBJ1-1; 10 nucleotides line up with TRBD1. Germline values: CDR1 SGHRS, CDR2 YFSETQ. V was clipped by 0 bases and J by 7 bases; unmatched bases: 3. This CDR3 has 14 residues. This chain's CDR3 is CASSLGQGASEAFF. CDR3 bases: TGCGCCAGCAGCTTGGGACAGGGGGCCAGTGAAGCTTTCTTT.

V is TRBV9 and J is TRBJ2-1; 11 bases are shared with TRBD1. The CDR3 length is 15 residues. Germline trimming cut 0 bases from V and 7 bases from J; bases unmatched to any gene: 3. Per germline, CDR1 SGDLS and CDR2 YYNGEE. The CDR3 here is CASSVGTGGLNEQFF. CDR3 DNA: TGTGCCAGCAGCGTAGGGACAGGGGGCCTTAATGAGCAGTTCTTC. The full variable domain, its missing parts supplied by reference TRBV9 and TRBJ2-1, is DSGVTQTPKHLITATGQRVTLRCSPRSGDLSVYWYQQSLDQGLQFLIQYYNGEERAKGNILERFSAQQFPDLHSELNLSSLELGDSALYFCASSVGTGGLNEQFFGPGTRLTVL.

The chain employs TRBV27 and TRBJ1-3, with D maybe TRBD1 (5 bases). The CDR3 length is 15 residues. Germline CDR1 reads MNHEY; CDR2 reads SMNVEV (reference sequence). The germline V and J ends were trimmed by 0 bases and 3 bases, with 9 bases remaining between them. CDR3 sequence (DNA): TGTGCCAGCAGTTTATCTGGGGCGCTTGGAAACACCATATATTTT. Translation gives CASSLSGALGNTIYF.

This clone showed up just a few times. This chain joins TRBV12-3 or TRBV12-4 and TRBJ1-2, with a weak D call TRBD1 (6 bases). V was trimmed by 3 bases and J by 4 bases, leaving 9 bases between them. CDR3 length equals 13 residues. The CDR3 DNA sequence: TGTGCCAGCAGTTTGAGCAGGGGCTATGGCTACACCTTC. Translation: CASSLSRGYGYTF.

J is TRBJ1-1 and V is TRBV9, with D uncertain. The ends were cut back, 0 bases at V and 7 bases at J, with 10 bases in the middle. Germline V lookup: CDR1 SGDLS, CDR2 YYNGEE. This CDR3 is built from 13 residues. In nucleotides, the CDR3 is TGTGCCAGCAGCGTAGTGGCGGATGGTGAAGCTTTCTTT. Its translation: CASSVVADGEAFF.